The 25 T cell receptor beta chains below come from one sample, sequenced in a study of blood T cell repertoires in COVID-19. The assay was immunoSEQ multiplex PCR, and TCRdb's table has in-frame clones only and misses some. Seen here are approximately 100,000 clones, about 85% observed once, and the top ten hold under 4%. Sequenced material: peripheral blood. These receptors were obtained from a man aged 50 to 60 in a cohort sampled during active COVID-19.

This chain connects TRBV5-1 to TRBJ2-2; perhaps TRBD2 as D (6 bases). Trimming removed 4 bases at V and 3 bases at J, with 13 bases between. The CDR3 spans 15 residues. The germline V gene has CDR1 SGHRS and CDR2 YFSETQ. Written as DNA, the CDR3 is TGCGCCAGCAGCCCAGGAGGGCGGGACACCGGGGAGCTGTTTTTT. Translating gives CASSPGGRDTGELFF.

The sample holds one count of this clone. This rearrangement joins TRBV2 to TRBJ2-1, with D possibly TRBD1 on 5 matching bases. Trimming pared 8 bases from V and 4 bases from J, leaving 6 bases between. The germline gives CDR1 SNHLY, CDR2 FYNNEI. This CDR3 is built from 11 residues. The CDR3 region is CASDRYNEQFF. The CDR3 DNA reads as TGTGCCAGCGACAGATACAATGAGCAGTTCTTC.

This chain uses TRBV4-2 with TRBJ2-2, with TRBD2 identical over 9 bases. J was trimmed by 5 bases and V by 0 bases; bases with no gene match: 1. The V gene's germline CDR1 is LGHNA and CDR2 YNFKEQ. The CDR3 length is 15 residues. CDR3 DNA sequence: TGTGCCAGCAGCCAAGAGCGGGGGGGAACCGGGGAGCTGTTTTTT. It specifies CASSQERGGTGELFF.

The V and J genes are TRBV24-1 and TRBJ2-3, with D perhaps matching TRBD2 (6 bases). The V end was cut by 10 bases, the J end by 2 bases, with 15 bases between. Germline values: CDR1 KGHDR, CDR2 SFDVKD. This CDR3 comprises 14 residues. Written as DNA, the CDR3 is TGTGCCACGAGTTCGAGGACTACCACAGATACGCAGTATTTT. It specifies CATSSRTTTDTQYF.

The chain employs TRBV2 and TRBJ2-7, with TRBD1 as a possible D gene (7 bases). The CDR3 runs 18 residues. V shed 4 bases and J shed 3 bases, with 25 bases lying between them. Looked up from germline, CDR1 is SNHLY and CDR2 is FYNNEI. In nucleotides, the CDR3 is TGTGCCAGCAGTGCAGTCTTCGCCTTACCCAGGGGGGACTACGAGCAGTACTTC. As protein: CASSAVFALPRGDYEQYF.

The chain uses TRBV7-9 and TRBJ1-1; D is possibly TRBD1 (5 bases). The CDR3 loop spans 16 amino acids. The germline CDR1 and CDR2 sequences are SEHNR and FQNEAQ (reference sequence). Trimming cost V 6 bases and J 0 bases, with 17 bases left between them. CDR3 sequence: CASRSAGQGMNTEAFF. CDR3 in DNA: TGTGCCAGCAGGTCCGCAGGGCAGGGAATGAACACTGAAGCTTTCTTT.

This clone was seen just once. The chain uses TRBV7-2 and TRBJ1-3; the D gene is possibly TRBD1 (6 bases). The CDR3 totals 16 residues. Per germline, CDR1 SGHTA and CDR2 FQGNSA. Trimming removed 1 base from V and 7 bases from J, with 17 bases in between. Written as DNA, the CDR3 is TGTGCCAGCAGCTTAGGGGGGCTCGGGACAAAGAACACCATATATTTT. This translates into CASSLGGLGTKNTIYF.

V and J are TRBV24-1 and TRBJ1-1, with D tentatively TRBD1 (6 bases). Trimming removed 8 bases from V and 1 base from J, with 10 bases in between. The CDR3 sequence is 13 residues long. Germline CDR1 KGHDR, CDR2 SFDVKD. CDR3 coding DNA: TGTGCCACCACGGACAGAAGGAACACTGAAGCTTTCTTT. Residues: CATTDRRNTEAFF.

The chain employs TRBV6-2 or TRBV6-3 and TRBJ2-5; 7 bases are a match to TRBD2. The CDR3 is 15 amino acids. V was pared by 0 bases and J by 3 bases, with 4 bases of the junction left unmatched. Germline assignment: CDR1 MNHEY and CDR2 SVGEGT. CDR3 sequence (DNA): TGTGCCAGCAGTTACTCGCTTCTAGCGGAAGAGACCCAGTACTTC. Translation gives CASSYSLLAEETQYF.

This clone was recorded only once. This chain connects TRBV2 to TRBJ2-5; 7 nucleotides align to TRBD2. This CDR3 comprises 15 residues. Germline-derived CDR1 and CDR2 are SNHLY and FYNNEI. V lost 4 bases to trimming and J lost 3 bases; unmatched junction nucleotides: 8. CDR3 DNA: TGTGCCAGCAGTGGGGTCGCTAGCGGAAAAGAGACCCAGTACTTC. It specifies CASSGVASGKETQYF.

The rearrangement links TRBV19 to TRBJ1-2, with a weak D call TRBD1 (5 bases). From germline, CDR1 is LNHDA and CDR2 SQIVND (reference sequence). The CDR3 has 14 residues. The V and J ends lost 3 bases and 1 base respectively, with 9 bases between them. The CDR3, as DNA: TGTGCCAGTAGTATCTTAGGGGATAACTATGGCTACACCTTC. Its translation: CASSILGDNYGYTF.

The V call is TRBV7-2, the J call TRBJ2-4; D call uncertain. The CDR3 sequence is 15 residues long. Trimming removed 2 bases at V and 0 bases at J, with 8 bases between. The germline V gene has CDR1 SGHTA and CDR2 FQGNSA. This CDR3 reads CASSLSVVAKNIQYF. The CDR3 DNA is TGTGCCAGCAGCTTATCCGTCGTAGCCAAAAACATTCAGTACTTC. The whole variable domain, filled in from reference TRBV7-2 and TRBJ2-4, reads GAGVSQSPSNKVTEKGKDVELRCDPISGHTALYWYRQSLGQGLEFLIYFQGNSAPDKSGLPSDRFSAERTGGSVSTLTIQRTQQEDSAVYLCASSLSVVAKNIQYFGAGTRLSVL.

The chain couples TRBV7-6 to TRBJ1-2, with 7 bases aligning to TRBD1. The CDR3 runs 17 residues. V trimming: 2 bases; J trimming: 8 bases; junction bases outside the gene matches: 17. CDR1 SGHVS and CDR2 FNYEAQ come from the germline V gene. The CDR3 DNA sequence: TGTGCCAGCAGCTTATGGCGAGACAGGGTGGCCACCGAGGGCTACACCTTC. Translating gives CASSLWRDRVATEGYTF.

The rearrangement links TRBV11-1 to TRBJ1-2, with a tentative D call TRBD1 (5 bases). V shed 7 bases and J shed 5 bases, with 14 bases lying between them. CDR1 SGHAT and CDR2 FQDESV come from the germline V gene (reference sequence). The CDR3 runs 13 residues. Written as DNA, the CDR3 is TGTGCCAGCACCTCACGGGGGGGATATGGCTACACCTTC. The encoded protein is CASTSRGGYGYTF.

The rearrangement joins TRBV7-3 to TRBJ2-7; 9 bases are a match to TRBD1. The germline gives CDR1 SGHTA, CDR2 FQGTGA. V shed 5 bases and J 5 bases; nucleotides not matched to a gene: 4. The CDR3 has 13 amino acids. As DNA, the CDR3 is TGTGCCAGCAGCCGGGGACAGGGCGACGAGCAGTACTTC. Amino acid sequence: CASSRGQGDEQYF.

The chain employs TRBV3-1 (or the pseudogene TRBV3-2) and TRBJ1-4; tentatively, D is TRBD1 (6 bases). CDR3 size: 18 residues. Germline lookup yields CDR1 LGHDT and CDR2 YNNKEL (reference sequence). Trimming shortened V by 0 bases and J by 3 bases, and 17 bases separated the two germline ends. The CDR3 bases are TGTGCCAGCAGCCAAGAATCTATGGGGGCCCTCTCTAATGAAAAACTGTTTTTT. This gives the protein CASSQESMGALSNEKLFF.

V gene TRBV18 combines with J gene TRBJ1-1; 8 nucleotides agree with TRBD1. The V segment lost 2 bases and the J segment 6 bases; nucleotides outside the gene matches: 8. Germline V CDR1 and CDR2: KGHSH, LQKENI. The CDR3 is 15 residues long. CDR3 residues: CASSPYGQGRSEAFF. The CDR3 nucleotides are TGTGCCAGCTCACCATACGGACAGGGTCGGTCTGAAGCTTTCTTT.

The chain carries TRBV19 and TRBJ1-2; 8 bases are shared with TRBD1. Germline assignment: CDR1 LNHDA and CDR2 SQIVND (reference sequence). The CDR3 is 15 residues long. The ends lost 8 bases at V and 0 bases at J; junction bases unmatched: 8. The CDR3 loop is CASLTGAPSNYGYTF. CDR3 DNA: TGTGCCAGTTTGACAGGGGCCCCCTCTAACTATGGCTACACCTTC.

This clone appeared a single time. This chain connects TRBV19 to TRBJ1-2, with D perhaps matching TRBD1 (5 bases). Germline V gene sequence: CDR1 LNHDA, CDR2 SQIVND (reference sequence). The CDR3 length is 12 residues. The V gene lost 10 bases and the J gene lost 7 bases, with 16 bases spanning the gap. CDR3 sequence (DNA): TGTGCCACAAAGGGGCAGGTCTCTGGCTACACCTTC. It encodes CATKGQVSGYTF. The whole variable domain, filled in from reference TRBV19 and TRBJ1-2, reads DGGITQSPKYLFRKEGQNVTLSCEQNLNHDAMYWYRQDPGQGLRLIYYSQIVNDFQKGDIAEGYSVSREKKESFPLTVTSAQKNPTAFYLCATKGQVSGYTFGSGTRLTVV.

V is TRBV6-5 and J is TRBJ1-4, with D hard to call. V was trimmed by 2 bases and J by 8 bases, leaving 6 bases between them. There are 12 residues in the CDR3. The germline V gene has CDR1 MNHEY and CDR2 SVGAGI. The CDR3: CASSYPGEKLFF. DNA for the CDR3: TGTGCCAGCAGTTACCCAGGCGAAAAACTGTTTTTT.

Only one count was recorded for this clone. The chain uses TRBV4-1 and TRBJ2-2, with D possibly matching TRBD2 (5 bases). CDR1 and CDR2 (germline): MGHRA, YSYEKL. The CDR3 covers 14 residues. The V end was cut by 1 base, the J end by 5 bases, with 8 bases between. The CDR3 nucleotides read TGCGCCAGCAGCCAAGTCGGGGTGACCGGGGAGCTGTTTTTT. Amino acids: CASSQVGVTGELFF.

The CDR3 sequence is CASSGMTGDGYTF. As DNA, the CDR3 is TGTGCCAGCAGCGGAATGACAGGGGATGGCTACACCTTC. The chain links TRBV5-6 to TRBJ1-2, with 8 nucleotides matching TRBD1. CDR3 length equals 13 residues. V gave up 4 bases and J gave up 6 bases; unmatched junction bases: 5. CDR1 and CDR2 from the germline V gene are SGHDT and YYEEEE.

The chain couples TRBV2 to TRBJ1-4, with D unclear. The CDR3 covers 15 residues. Germline values: CDR1 SNHLY, CDR2 FYNNEI. The V and J ends lost 3 bases and 8 bases respectively, with 16 bases between them. The CDR3 DNA reads as TGTGCCAGCAGTGAGAGAGCGCGCGCTAGAGAAAAACTGTTTTTT. It codes for CASSERARAREKLFF.

The CDR3 region has the DNA TGTGCCAGCAGCTCGAGGGACACCGGGGAGCTGTTTTTT. Its translation: CASSSRDTGELFF. The chain recombines TRBV12-3 or TRBV12-4 with TRBJ2-2; D might be TRBD2 (5 bases). The V end lost 6 bases, the J end lost 3 bases, and 8 bases lay between the germline ends. CDR3 size: 13 residues.

This sequence joins TRBV5-4 and TRBJ1-3, with D tentatively TRBD1 (6 bases). Germline assignment: CDR1 SGHNT and CDR2 YYREEE (reference sequence). V was shortened by 4 bases and J by 2 bases, with 13 bases between the two germline ends. This CDR3 contains 15 residues. CDR3 sequence (DNA): TGTGCCAGCAGCCCGTCCTCAGGGGCTGGAAACACCATATATTTT. Translation: CASSPSSGAGNTIYF.